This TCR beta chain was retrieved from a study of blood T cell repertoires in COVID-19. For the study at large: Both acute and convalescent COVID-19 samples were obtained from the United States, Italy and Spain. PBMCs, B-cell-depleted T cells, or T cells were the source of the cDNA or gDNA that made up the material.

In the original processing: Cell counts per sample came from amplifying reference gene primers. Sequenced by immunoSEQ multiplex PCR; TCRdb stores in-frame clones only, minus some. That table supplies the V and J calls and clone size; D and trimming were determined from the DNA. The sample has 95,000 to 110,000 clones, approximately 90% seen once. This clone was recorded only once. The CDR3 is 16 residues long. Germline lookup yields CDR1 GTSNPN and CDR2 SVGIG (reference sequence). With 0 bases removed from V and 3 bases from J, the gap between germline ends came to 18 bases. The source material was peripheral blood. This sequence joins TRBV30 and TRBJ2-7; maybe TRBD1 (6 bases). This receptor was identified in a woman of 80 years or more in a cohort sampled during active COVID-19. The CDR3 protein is CAWSVAPYREGYEQYF. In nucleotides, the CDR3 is TGTGCCTGGAGTGTAGCCCCCTACAGGGAAGGCTACGAGCAGTACTTC.